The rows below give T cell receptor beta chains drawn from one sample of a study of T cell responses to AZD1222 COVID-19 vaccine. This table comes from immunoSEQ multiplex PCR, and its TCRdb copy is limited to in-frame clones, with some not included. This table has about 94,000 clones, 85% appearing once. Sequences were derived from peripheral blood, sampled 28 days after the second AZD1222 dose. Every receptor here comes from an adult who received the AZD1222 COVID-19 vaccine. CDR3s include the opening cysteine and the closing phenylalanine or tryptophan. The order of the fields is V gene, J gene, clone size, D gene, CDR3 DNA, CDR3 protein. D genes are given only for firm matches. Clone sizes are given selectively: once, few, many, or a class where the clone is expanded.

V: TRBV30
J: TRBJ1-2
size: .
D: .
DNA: TGTGCCTGGTCGACTCTTCCCAACTATGGCTACACCTTC
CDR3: CAWSTLPNYGYTF

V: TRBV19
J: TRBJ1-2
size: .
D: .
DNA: TGTGCCAGTAGTATATCCGTTTATGGCTACACCTTC
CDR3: CASSISVYGYTF

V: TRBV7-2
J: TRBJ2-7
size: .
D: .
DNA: TGTGCCAGCAGCCCCGGACTAACCCGCGCCTACGAGCAGTACTTC
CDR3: CASSPGLTRAYEQYF

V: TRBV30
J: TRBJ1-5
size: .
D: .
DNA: TGTGCCTGGAGCAACGACAGGTCGAGCAATCAGCCCCAGCATTTT
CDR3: CAWSNDRSSNQPQHF

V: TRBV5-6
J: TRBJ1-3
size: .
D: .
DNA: TGTGCCAGCAGCTTGAAGAGTAGGGGCTCTGGAAACACCATATATTTT
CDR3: CASSLKSRGSGNTIYF

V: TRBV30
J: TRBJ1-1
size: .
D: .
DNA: TGTGCCTGGAGTACGATTAGGGGGACTGAAGCTTTCTTT
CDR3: CAWSTIRGTEAFF

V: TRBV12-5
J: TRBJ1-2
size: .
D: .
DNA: TGTGCTAGTGGTTTGGGAACTACCTTGAATGGCTACACCTTC
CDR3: CASGLGTTLNGYTF

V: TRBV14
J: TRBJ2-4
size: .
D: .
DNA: TGTGCCAGCAGCGGATCAACAGCAAACATTCAGTACTTC
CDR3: CASSGSTANIQYF

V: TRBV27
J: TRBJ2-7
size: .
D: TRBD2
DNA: TGTGCCAGCAGTTTGGGACTAGCGGGAGCGCCCAAGTACTTC
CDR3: CASSLGLAGAPKYF

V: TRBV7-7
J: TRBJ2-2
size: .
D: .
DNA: TGTGCTAGCAGCTTAGTTACAGGTCCGTTCGCGAACACCGGGGAGCTGTTTTTT
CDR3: CASSLVTGPFANTGELFF

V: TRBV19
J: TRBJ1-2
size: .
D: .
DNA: TGTGCCAGTAGTCCCCAATTCGGAGACTATGGCTACACCTTC
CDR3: CASSPQFGDYGYTF

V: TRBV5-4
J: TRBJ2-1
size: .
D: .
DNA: TGTGCCAGCAGCTCGGGGGATTACAATGAGCAGTTCTTC
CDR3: CASSSGDYNEQFF

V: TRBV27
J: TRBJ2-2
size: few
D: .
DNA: TGTGCCAGCAGTTTGGCCGCCGGGGAGCTGTTTTTT
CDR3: CASSLAAGELFF

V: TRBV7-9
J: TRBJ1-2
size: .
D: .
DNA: TGTGCCAGCAGCACCGGGACAAATAACGGCTACACCTTC
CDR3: CASSTGTNNGYTF

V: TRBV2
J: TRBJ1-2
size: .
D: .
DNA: TGTGCCAGCACGAGACTCTCTCTCTATGGCTACACCTTC
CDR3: CASTRLSLYGYTF

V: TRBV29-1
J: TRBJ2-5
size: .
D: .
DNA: TGCAGCGGCCGGGAAGGCCTGGGGGAGACCCAGTACTTC
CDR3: CSGREGLGETQYF

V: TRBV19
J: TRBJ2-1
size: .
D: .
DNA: TGTGCCAGTAATTCCCCTCCGGGAACAGGGCCTAGAAATGAGCAGTTCTTC
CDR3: CASNSPPGTGPRNEQFF

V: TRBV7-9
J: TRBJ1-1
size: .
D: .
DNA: TGTGCCAGCAGCTTAGGGTGGGAGGGGGAGGACACTGAAGCTTTCTTT
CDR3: CASSLGWEGEDTEAFF

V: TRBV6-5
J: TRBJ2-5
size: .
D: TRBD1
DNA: TGTGCCAGCAGTTACTTCGGGACAGTCCAAGAGACCCAGTACTTC
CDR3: CASSYFGTVQETQYF

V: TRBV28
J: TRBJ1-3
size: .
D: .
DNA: TGTGCCAGCAGCTCAGGACTTTCTGGAAACACCATATATTTT
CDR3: CASSSGLSGNTIYF

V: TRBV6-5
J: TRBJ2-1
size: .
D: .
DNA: TGTGCCAGCAGCACAACTGCCCCTGCTAAGTTCTTC
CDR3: CASSTTAPAKFF

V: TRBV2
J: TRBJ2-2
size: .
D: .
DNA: TGTGCCAGCAGACTAAACGGGGAGCTGTTTTTT
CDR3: CASRLNGELFF

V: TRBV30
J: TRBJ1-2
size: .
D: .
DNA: TGTGCCTGGAGTGTACGGTTCGTCGCTGGCTACACCTTC
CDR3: CAWSVRFVAGYTF

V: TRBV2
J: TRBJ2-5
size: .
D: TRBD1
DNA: TGTGCCAGCAGAGACGGGACAGGGGGCTCTAAGACTCAAGAGACCCAGTACTTC
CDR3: CASRDGTGGSKTQETQYF

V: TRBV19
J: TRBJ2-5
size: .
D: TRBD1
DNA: TGTGCCAGTCGGAGACAGGGGTTCCGAGAGACCCAGTACTTC
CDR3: CASRRQGFRETQYF